Here is one T cell receptor (beta chain) with its context. No antigen is known for it. This sample is part of a study of blood T cells in healthy people across ages. Study conclusions and caveats: Those diversity estimates obtained from one million T cells were thought to be underestimates.

For the second PCR, which ran for about 7 to 12 cycles, a sample-barcoded 5' primer and a J-beta primer mix were used. A template-switch adaptor that had 12 random nucleotides put a tag on each cDNA molecule. One entry per CDR3 protein, called by TCRdb with MiXCR from the 5' RACE reads. The sample comprises 650,000 or so distinct CDR3 sequences, under 65% of which are singletons, and about 13% rests with the top ten. This CDR3 region has 13 residues. Germline lookup yields CDR1 MDHEN and CDR2 SYDVKM. Trimming left V 10 bases short and J 2 bases short, with 9 bases between. Healthy Caucasian individuals from Russia aged about 6 to 90 served as donors.

This TCR came from a woman older than 75 in good health. This sequence joins TRBV28 and TRBJ2-6, with TRBD1 as a possible D gene (6 bases). The sequenced material came from blood. For the CDR3, the DNA is TGTGCCACAAACAGGGCTGGGGCCAACGTCCTGACTTTC. It yields the protein CATNRAGANVLTF. The entire variable domain, with the rest obtained from reference TRBV28 and TRBJ2-6, is as follows: DVKVTQSSRYLVKRTGEKVFLECVQDMDHENMFWYRQDPGLGLRLIYFSYDVKMKEKGDIPEGYSVSREKKERFSLILESASTNQTSMYLCATNRAGANVLTFGAGSRLTVL.